The sample holds many counts of the clone carrying this TCR beta chain. No antigen is known for it. From germline, CDR1 is DFQATT and CDR2 SNEGSKA (reference sequence). This CDR3 region has 13 residues. Trimming took 5 bases from V and 2 from J; bases not matched to a gene: 5. The sample is drawn from a study of blood T cells in healthy people across ages. Study outcomes and limitations: Estimates based on one million T cells were treated as lower bounds.

Then a second PCR, running roughly 7 to 11 cycles, was carried out with a sample-barcoded 5' primer and a J-beta primer mix. Each cDNA was tagged by a template-switch adaptor containing 12 random nucleotides. TCRdb reprocessed the 5' RACE reads via MiXCR and lists one record per CDR3 protein. The table has fewer than 650,000 distinct CDR3 sequences, about 29% seen once. This same sample was also part of a study on T cells of mothers and their children.

The clonotype originates from a boy aged 2-15 years in good health. The material sequenced was blood. V usage is TRBV20-1 and J usage is TRBJ1-2; TRBD1 aligns across 7 bases. As DNA, the CDR3 is TGCAGTGCTCGGGACAGTAAAAACTATGGCTACACCTTC. It encodes CSARDSKNYGYTF.